The clone carrying this TCR beta chain showed up many times. Using its own MiXCR run on the RT-PCR reads, TCRdb lists one record per CDR3 protein. The sample yields under 950,000 distinct CDR3 sequences, around 20% seen once. The CDR3 contains 15 residues. Trimming pared 5 bases from V and 2 bases from J, leaving 16 bases between. The sample belongs to a study of response to subunit inactivated influenza vaccine. The sequenced sample was PBMCs from blood, obtained 5 days after vaccination. V is TRBV12-3 or TRBV12-4 and J is TRBJ2-7; weak D call: TRBD1 (6 bases). The clonotype was recovered from a man aged 45-60 years who received an inactivated influenza vaccine. CDR3 DNA sequence: TGTGCCAGCAGTCATAACCCGACAGGTCCCTACGAGCAGTACTTC. This sequence encodes CASSHNPTGPYEQYF.